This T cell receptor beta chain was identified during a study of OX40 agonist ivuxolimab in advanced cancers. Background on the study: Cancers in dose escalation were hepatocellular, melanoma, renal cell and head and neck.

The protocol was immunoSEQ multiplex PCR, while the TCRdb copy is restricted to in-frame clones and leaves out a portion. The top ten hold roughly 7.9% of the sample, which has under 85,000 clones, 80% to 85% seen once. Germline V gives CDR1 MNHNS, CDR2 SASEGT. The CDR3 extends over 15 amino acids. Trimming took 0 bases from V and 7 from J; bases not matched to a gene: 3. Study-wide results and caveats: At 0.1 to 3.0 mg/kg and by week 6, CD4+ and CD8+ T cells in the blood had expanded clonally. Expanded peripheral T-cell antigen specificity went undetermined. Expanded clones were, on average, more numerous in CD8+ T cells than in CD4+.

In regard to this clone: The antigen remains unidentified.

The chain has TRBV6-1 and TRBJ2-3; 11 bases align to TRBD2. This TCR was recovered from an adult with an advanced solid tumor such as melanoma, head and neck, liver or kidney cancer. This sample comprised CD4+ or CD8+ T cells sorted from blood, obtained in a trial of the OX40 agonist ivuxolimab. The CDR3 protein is CASSEARLAGYTQYF. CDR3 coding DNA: TGTGCCAGCAGTGAAGCGCGACTAGCGGGGTATACGCAGTATTTT.